The source of this TCR beta chain is a study of graft-versus-host responses after intestinal transplantation. In the study overall: Tacrolimus plus steroids were given to all recipients for roughly three years, preceded by anti-thymocyte globulin induction.

On this clone: Its antigen is not identified.

The protocol was immunoSEQ multiplex PCR, while the TCRdb copy is restricted to in-frame clones and leaves out a portion. The data contain some 90,000 clones, 80% to 85% of them singletons. Findings of the study overall: The study associated peak circulating GvH clone levels with early post-transplant HvG declines. GvH clones appeared in recipient marrow, some first in ileum or blood.

The CDR3 runs to 15 residues. From germline, CDR1 is MNHEY and CDR2 SVGAGI. V shed 4 bases and J 4 bases; nucleotides not matched to a gene: 4. The specimen was unstimulated CD4+ T cells sorted from spleen or lymph node cells, collected before intestinal transplant. This TCR came from a human donor who received an intestinal transplant. This chain links TRBV6-5 with TRBJ2-1; TRBD1 aligns across 10 bases. CDR3 DNA sequence: TGTGCCAGCAGTTCCGGGACAGGGGCGTACAATGAGCAGTTCTTC. Translating gives CASSSGTGAYNEQFF.